What follows is one TCR beta chain and its context. Its antigen is currently unknown. The table came from immunoSEQ multiplex PCR; TCRdb's copy has only in-frame clones and leaves some out. The sample consists of 90,000 to 100,000 clones, about 81% of them appearing once. There are 16 residues in the CDR3. V lost 0 bases to trimming and J lost 4 bases, with 13 bases between them. Germline V CDR1 and CDR2: SGHTA, FQGNSA. The data derive from a study of T cell responses to AZD1222 COVID-19 vaccine. Study outcomes and limitations: An increase in Spike-specific TCR breadth and depth was observed after two AZD1222 doses.

The receptor's source is an adult who received the AZD1222 COVID-19 vaccine. The sample consisted of peripheral blood, taken 28 days after the second AZD1222 dose. The rearrangement joins TRBV7-2 to TRBJ1-5; a weak D match, TRBD1 (5 bases). CDR3 sequence reads: CASSLAEGQTNQPQHF. In DNA, the CDR3 is TGTGCCAGCAGCTTAGCGGAGGGGCAGACGAATCAGCCCCAGCATTTT. Combining the CDR3 with reference TRBV7-2 and TRBJ1-5 gives the whole variable domain GAGVSQSPSNKVTEKGKDVELRCDPISGHTALYWYRQSLGQGLEFLIYFQGNSAPDKSGLPSDRFSAERTGGSVSTLTIQRTQQEDSAVYLCASSLAEGQTNQPQHFGDGTRLSIL.